This entry is about one T cell receptor beta chain. This clonotype was detected a few times. What antigen it recognizes has not been identified. Within one base of it there is no much larger clone, and no base qualities were kept. This sample was taken from a study of T-cell memory formation after mild COVID-19 (dated by TCRdb to the early 2020s). In terms of the full investigation: TCR sequence clusters from the two donors were found to be largely donor specific. Longitudinal TCRalpha and TCRbeta repertoire sequencing tracked T-cell clones expanding and contracting after mild COVID-19 in two donors. The cohort was made up of two young adult volunteers, one female and one male, who were previously healthy.

Overall study results and their limits: Some responding clones were detected in pre-infection memory, suggesting pre-existing cross-reactive memory T cells joined the SARS-CoV-2 response. The study covered only two mild cases, and larger cohorts including severe cases with pre-infection samples were considered necessary. From day 15 to 85, contracting clones showed balanced CD4/CD8 phenotypes, whereas a second wave of clones that expanded from day 15 to 37 leaned towards CD4+. The second-wave clones that peaked on day 37 were not confirmed to be SARS-CoV-2 specific. Contracting CD4+ clones turned up mainly in the CM and EM memory subsets, whereas EMRA was where CD8+ clones were enriched.

The CDR3 contains 16 residues, cysteine and phenylalanine counted. The only DNA kept is the CDR3, 48 bases in frame from the first base. V loses 5 bases, J loses 8 bases, and the germline ends lie 19 bases apart. CDR1 and CDR2 are read off the germline V gene (reference sequence) as MNHNY and SVGAGI. TCRdb records Illumina NovaSeq 6000 as the sequencer. TCRalpha and TCRbeta cDNA libraries were built by 5'RACE with constant-segment primers, adding sample barcodes and unique molecular identifiers. Trizol reagent was used to extract RNA from every sample. Amplification of the libraries took two PCR steps, and the second step added a second sample barcode plus Illumina TruSeq adapters. Libraries were sequenced on an Illumina NovaSeq with 2 x 150 bp paired-end reads. In the original analysis: Reads were demultiplexed and collapsed into UMI-guided consensus sequences with migec v1.2.7. Using mixcr v2.1.11, the UMI consensuses were aligned to TRA and TRB V and J templates and assembled into clonotypes. Expanded or contracted clonotypes were those called significant by both edgeR and NoisET, with noise models trained on biological replicates. For edgeR calls, the cutoffs were a false discovery rate-adjusted p below 0.01 and a log2 fold-change threshold of 1. As an exploratory analysis of dynamics, PCA with hierarchical clustering was applied to max-normalized trajectories of the 1000 most abundant clonotypes. Separately sequenced CD4+ and CD8+ repertoires were used to assign the CD4 or CD8 phenotype of responding clones. TCRdb passed the public sequencing reads through fastp at Q25 and MiXCR, retaining productive beta sequences. Identical CDR3 proteins give one entry, which carries the most common genes and DNA. The V and J calls shown here were made by TCRdb, not taken from the authors' results. The sample data list about 320,000 distinct CDR3 sequences, and 13% to 15% of these were observed just once. The ten largest clonotypes hold roughly 23% of the sample.

Ficoll-Paque density gradient centrifugation was used to isolate PBMCs. The sample taken for sequencing was PBMCs or a T cell subset sorted from them (not recorded which). This chain is built from TRBV6-6 and TRBJ1-6; the D gene cannot be named for sure. The sequence was collected from a man aged 18 to 29 who had mild COVID-19 (a few samples of this study predate the infection). The sample titles of this study are shuffled in the database, so cell type and time point are left out; the donor was told from shared clones. The sequenced DNA: TGTGCCAGCAGTCACCCCTCGGCAACAATTCATTCACCCCTCCACTTT. Translated, it gives CASSHPSATIHSPLHF.